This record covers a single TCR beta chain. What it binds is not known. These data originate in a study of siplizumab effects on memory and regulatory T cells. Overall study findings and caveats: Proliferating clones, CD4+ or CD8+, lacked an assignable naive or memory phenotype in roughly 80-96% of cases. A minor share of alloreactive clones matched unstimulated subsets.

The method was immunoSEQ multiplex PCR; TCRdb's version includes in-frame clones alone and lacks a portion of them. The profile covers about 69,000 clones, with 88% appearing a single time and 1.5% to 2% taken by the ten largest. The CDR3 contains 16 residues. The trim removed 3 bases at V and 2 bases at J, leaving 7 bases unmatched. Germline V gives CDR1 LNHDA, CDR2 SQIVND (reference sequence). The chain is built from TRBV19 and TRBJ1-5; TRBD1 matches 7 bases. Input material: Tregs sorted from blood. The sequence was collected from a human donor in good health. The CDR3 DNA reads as TGTGCCAGTAGTATTGGAGGGGGCATTGGCAATCAGCCCCAGCATTTT. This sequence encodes CASSIGGGIGNQPQHF.